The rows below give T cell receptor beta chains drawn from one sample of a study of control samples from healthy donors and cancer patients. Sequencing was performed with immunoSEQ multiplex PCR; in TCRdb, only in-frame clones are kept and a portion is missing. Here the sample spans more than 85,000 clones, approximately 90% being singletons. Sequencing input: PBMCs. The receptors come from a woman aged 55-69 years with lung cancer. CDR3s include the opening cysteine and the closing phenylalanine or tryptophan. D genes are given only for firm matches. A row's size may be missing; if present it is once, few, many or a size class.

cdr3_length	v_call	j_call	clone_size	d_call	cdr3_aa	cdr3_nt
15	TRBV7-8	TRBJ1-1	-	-	CASSRDSLMNTEAFF	TGTGCCAGCAGCAGAGACAGTTTAATGAACACTGAAGCTTTCTTT
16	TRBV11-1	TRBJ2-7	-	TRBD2	CASSPRLGTTAYEQYF	TGTGCCAGCAGCCCGAGACTCGGGACTACCGCCTACGAGCAGTACTTC
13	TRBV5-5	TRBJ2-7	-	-	CASTGAGAYEQYF	TGTGCCAGCACCGGGGCCGGGGCCTACGAGCAGTACTTC
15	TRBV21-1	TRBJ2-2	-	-	CASSLPPGGVGELFF	TGTGCCAGCAGCCTACCTCCGGGGGGTGTCGGGGAGCTGTTTTTT
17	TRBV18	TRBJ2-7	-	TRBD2	CASSPLSTSGRRNEQYF	TGTGCCAGCTCACCATTATCGACTAGCGGGAGGCGGAACGAGCAGTACTTC
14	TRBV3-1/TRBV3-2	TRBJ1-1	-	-	CASSQVAGFTEAFF	TGTGCCAGCAGCCAAGTAGCTGGGTTCACTGAAGCTTTCTTT
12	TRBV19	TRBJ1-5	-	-	CASSLLDQPQHF	TGTGCCAGTAGTCTATTGGATCAGCCCCAGCATTTT
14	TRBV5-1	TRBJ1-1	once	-	CASSLDFGNTEAFF	TGCGCCAGCAGCTTGGACTTTGGGAACACTGAAGCTTTCTTT
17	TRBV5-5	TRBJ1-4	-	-	CASSAGPVGGDLRELFF	TGTGCCAGCAGCGCCGGACCGGTTGGGGGGGACTTGAGGGAACTGTTTTTT
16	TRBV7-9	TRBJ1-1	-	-	CASSETAPLGNTEAFF	TGTGCCAGCAGCGAGACAGCTCCATTGGGGAACACTGAAGCTTTCTTT
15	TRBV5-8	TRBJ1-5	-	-	CASSLGPDSLQPQHF	TGTGCCAGCAGCTTGGGGCCGGACAGTCTTCAGCCCCAGCATTTT
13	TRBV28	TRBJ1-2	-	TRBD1	CASIPTGNYGYTF	TGTGCCAGCATCCCGACAGGGAACTATGGCTACACCTTC
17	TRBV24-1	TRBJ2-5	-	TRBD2	CATSDWTSGGPQETQYF	TGTGCCACCAGTGATTGGACTAGCGGGGGACCCCAAGAGACCCAGTACTTC
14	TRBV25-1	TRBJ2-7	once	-	CASSVLGGTYEQYF	TGTGCCAGCAGTGTACTAGGGGGTACCTACGAGCAGTACTTC
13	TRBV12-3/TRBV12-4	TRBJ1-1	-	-	CASSLSYSTEAFF	TGTGCCAGCAGTTTAAGTTACTCTACTGAAGCTTTCTTT
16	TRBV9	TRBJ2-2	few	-	CASSVVAPNRVGELFF	TGTGCCAGCAGCGTAGTAGCCCCGAACAGGGTCGGGGAGCTGTTTTTT
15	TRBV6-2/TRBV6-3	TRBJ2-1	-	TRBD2	CASSYRGGAVEEQFF	TGTGCCAGCAGTTACCGCGGGGGGGCCGTCGAGGAGCAGTTCTTC
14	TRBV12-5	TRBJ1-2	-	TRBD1	CASGPQGAGYGYTF	TGTGCTAGTGGACCTCAGGGGGCAGGCTATGGCTACACCTTC
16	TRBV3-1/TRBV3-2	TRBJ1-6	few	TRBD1	CASSPGTGFYNSPLHF	TGTGCCAGCAGCCCAGGGACAGGTTTTTATAATTCACCCCTCCACTTT
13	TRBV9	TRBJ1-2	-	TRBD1	CASRVPGGTGYTF	TGTGCCAGCAGGGTCCCAGGGGGGACTGGCTACACCTTC
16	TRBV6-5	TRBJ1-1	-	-	CASSYSRGFGNTEAFF	TGTGCCAGCAGTTACTCACGGGGGTTCGGGAACACTGAAGCTTTCTTT
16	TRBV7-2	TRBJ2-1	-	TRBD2	CASSGLAGGSYNEQFF	TGTGCCAGCAGCGGACTAGCGGGAGGGTCCTACAATGAGCAGTTCTTC
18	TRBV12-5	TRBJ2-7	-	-	CASGFLAGHTLTTYEQYF	TGTGCTAGTGGTTTCCTAGCCGGACACACTTTAACAACCTACGAGCAGTACTTC